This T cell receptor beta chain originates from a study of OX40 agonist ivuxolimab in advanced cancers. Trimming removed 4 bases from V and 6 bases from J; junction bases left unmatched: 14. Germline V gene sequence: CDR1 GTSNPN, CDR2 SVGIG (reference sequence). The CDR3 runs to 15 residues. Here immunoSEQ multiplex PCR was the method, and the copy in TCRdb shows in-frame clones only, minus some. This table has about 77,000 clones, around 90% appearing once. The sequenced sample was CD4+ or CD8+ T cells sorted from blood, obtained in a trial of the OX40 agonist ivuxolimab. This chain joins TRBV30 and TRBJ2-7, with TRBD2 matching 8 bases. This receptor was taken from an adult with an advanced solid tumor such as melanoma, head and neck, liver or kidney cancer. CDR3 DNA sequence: TGTGCCTGGACCCCCGGGGGGGGCGCCCTTGTCGAGCAGTACTTC. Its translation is CAWTPGGGALVEQYF.